Listed below are T cell receptor beta chains from one sample, sequenced in a study of cytomegalovirus exposure and HLA in healthy donors. Profiled with immunoSEQ multiplex PCR; TCRdb holds only in-frame clones, not every one. The sample includes approximately 160,000 clones, 77% of them seen just once. Sequencing was done on a sample of PBMCs. These receptors originate from a woman aged 25 to 39 in good health and CMV-seropositive. Each CDR3 is given without its conserved first and last residue. A D gene is named only where the DNA matches it firmly.

length	D	V	CDR3
15	-	TRBV28	ASSLLSIGGNTGELF
15	TRBD2	TRBV4-1	ASSLGLAGAGTDTQY
10	-	TRBV7-9	ASSLEAAVAF
12	TRBD1	TRBV28	ASSGGQFNEKLF
12	TRBD2	TRBV30	AWSVAGGRETQY
13	TRBD1	TRBV5-5	ASSLADRGNYGYT
13	-	TRBV5-6	ASTIGEGKGYGYT
13	TRBD1	TRBV10-3	AISEGTEEPDTQY
12	-	TRBV11-3	ASSFGRSYNEQF
12	-	TRBV28	ASSFGAGDYGYT
14	TRBD1	TRBV27	ASSYSQGAQTYEQY
13	TRBD2	TRBV14	ASSPSGRAEETQY
11	TRBD2	TRBV4-1	ASSQGGSWEQY
15	TRBD1	TRBV5-6	ASSLHATGEFVHEQY
13	-	TRBV11-2	ASSVGTAAGSTQY
15	-	TRBV28	ASSNDKSRGLRQPQH
15	-	TRBV4-1	ASSQVSQGRWDTEAF
12	TRBD1	TRBV7-3	ASSEGQGQETQY
13	-	TRBV5-5	ASSYHRAVNEKLF
10	-	TRBV6-6	ASSRDSREAF
13	TRBD1	TRBV7-2	ASSSDMTGSTEAF
14	TRBD1	TRBV15	ATSRTTRDRDQPQH
12	-	TRBV11-2	ASSLGALNEKLF
11	-	TRBV4-1	ASRGTQDTEAF
12	-	TRBV6-6	ASSYSYNTDTQY
13	-	TRBV18	ASSSLQGLEAEAF
11	TRBD2	TRBV6-8	ASRGLAVNEQF
14	TRBD1	TRBV12-5	ASGLVLGTGPAEQY
12	-	TRBV27	ASSLSGPGDIQY
10	-	TRBV11-3	ASSLARYEQY
10	-	TRBV5-6	ASSVDRYEQY
13	-	TRBV9	ASSAQGSPTGELF
10	-	TRBV29-1	SAGTQQETQY
13	-	TRBV11-3	ASSMRQESTGELF
13	-	TRBV19	ASSIGSGAEYGYT
12	-	TRBV10-3	AITQGQGIDTQY
9	-	TRBV7-6	ASSPGLGYT
14	-	TRBV11-2	ASSLGQAERTGELF
13	-	TRBV6-1	ASSENGGVGEKLF
11	TRBD1	TRBV2	ASRDRGDYGYT
12	TRBD1	TRBV19	ASRPGQGLYEQY
15	TRBD2	TRBV18	ASSLGGSLSGANVLT
13	-	TRBV5-8	ASSLEGGYQETQY
15	TRBD1	TRBV7-2	ASSSPTRDRGRQPQH
10	-	TRBV11-1	ASSLGGREQF
11	TRBD1	TRBV27	ASSSQGARGYT
12	-	TRBV7-8	ASSRGGGYEGQY
12	TRBD1	TRBV29-1	SVGGTGPNYGYT